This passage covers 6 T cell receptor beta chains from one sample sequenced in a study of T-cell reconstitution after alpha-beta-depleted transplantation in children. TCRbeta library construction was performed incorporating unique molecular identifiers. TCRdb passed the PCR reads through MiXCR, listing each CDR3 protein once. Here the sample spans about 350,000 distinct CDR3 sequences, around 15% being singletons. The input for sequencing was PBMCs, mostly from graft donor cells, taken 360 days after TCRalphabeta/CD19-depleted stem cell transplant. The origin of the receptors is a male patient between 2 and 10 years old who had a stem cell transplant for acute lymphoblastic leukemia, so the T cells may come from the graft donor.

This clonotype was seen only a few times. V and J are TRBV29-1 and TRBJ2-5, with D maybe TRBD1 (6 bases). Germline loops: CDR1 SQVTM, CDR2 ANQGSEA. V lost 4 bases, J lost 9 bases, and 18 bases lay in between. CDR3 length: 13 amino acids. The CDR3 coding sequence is TGCAGCGTTGGGCGGGCCATCGAGGGGGCCCAGTACTTC. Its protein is CSVGRAIEGAQYF.

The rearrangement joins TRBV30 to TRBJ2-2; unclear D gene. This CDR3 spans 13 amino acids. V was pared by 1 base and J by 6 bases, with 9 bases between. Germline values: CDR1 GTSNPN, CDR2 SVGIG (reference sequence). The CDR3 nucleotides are TGTGCCTGGAGTGATGGGAATGCCGGGGAGCTGTTTTTT. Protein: CAWSDGNAGELFF.

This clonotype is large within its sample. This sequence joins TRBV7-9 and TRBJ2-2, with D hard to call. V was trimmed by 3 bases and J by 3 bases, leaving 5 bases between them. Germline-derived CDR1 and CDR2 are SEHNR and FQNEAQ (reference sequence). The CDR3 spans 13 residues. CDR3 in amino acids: CASSLGYTGELFF. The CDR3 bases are TGTGCCAGCAGCTTGGGGTACACCGGGGAGCTGTTTTTT.

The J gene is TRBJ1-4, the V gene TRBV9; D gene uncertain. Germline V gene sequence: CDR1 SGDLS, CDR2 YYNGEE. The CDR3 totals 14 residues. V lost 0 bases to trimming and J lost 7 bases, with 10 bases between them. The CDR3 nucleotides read TGTGCCAGCAGCGTAGCCCCCAGGTCTGAAAAACTGTTTTTT. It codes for CASSVAPRSEKLFF.

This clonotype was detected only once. The CDR3 bases are TGTGCCAGCAGCCCGGGGGCGGGGACCGCTGAAGCTTTCTTT. It translates to CASSPGAGTAEAFF. This chain links TRBV4-2 with TRBJ1-1; TRBD1 is a possible D gene (6 bases). Germline CDR1 reads LGHNA; CDR2 reads YNFKEQ. The CDR3 has 14 residues. The V gene lost 4 bases and the J gene lost 6 bases, with 15 bases spanning the gap.

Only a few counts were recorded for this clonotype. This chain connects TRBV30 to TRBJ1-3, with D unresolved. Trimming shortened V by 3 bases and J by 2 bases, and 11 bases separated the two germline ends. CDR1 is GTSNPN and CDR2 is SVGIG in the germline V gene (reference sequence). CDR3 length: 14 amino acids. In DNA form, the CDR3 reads TGTGCCTGGAGCCGCCCCGGGACTGGAAACACCATATATTTT. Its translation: CAWSRPGTGNTIYF. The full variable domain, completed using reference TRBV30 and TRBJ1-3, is SQTIHQWPATLVQPVGSPLSLECTVEGTSNPNLYWYRQAAGRGLQLLFYSVGIGQISSEVPQNLSASRPQDRQFILSSKKLLLSDSGFYLCAWSRPGTGNTIYFGEGSWLTVV.